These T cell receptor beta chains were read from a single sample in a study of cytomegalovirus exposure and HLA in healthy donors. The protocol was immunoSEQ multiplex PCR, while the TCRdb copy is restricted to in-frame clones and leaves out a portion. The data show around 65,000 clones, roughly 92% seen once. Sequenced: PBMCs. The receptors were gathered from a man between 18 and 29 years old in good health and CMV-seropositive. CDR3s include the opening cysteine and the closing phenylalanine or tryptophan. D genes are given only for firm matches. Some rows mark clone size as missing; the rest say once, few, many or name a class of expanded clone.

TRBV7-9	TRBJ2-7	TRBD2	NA	TGTGCCAGCAGCTCCCGATCGACTAGCGGGGGGGCTTTTGAGCAGTACTTC	CASSSRSTSGGAFEQYF
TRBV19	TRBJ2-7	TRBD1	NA	TGTGCCAGTAGTACCACAGGGGGCGAGCAGTACTTC	CASSTTGGEQYF
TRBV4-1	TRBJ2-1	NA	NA	TGCGCCAGCAGCCAAGTTTTGAGCAGGGACAATGAGCAGTTCTTC	CASSQVLSRDNEQFF
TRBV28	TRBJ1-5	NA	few	TGTGCCAGCAGTCGGGAGGGAACGAAGCCCCAGCATTTT	CASSREGTKPQHF
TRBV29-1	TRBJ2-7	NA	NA	TGCAGCGTTGATGGGGCGGGGTCCCCCTACGAGCAGTACTTC	CSVDGAGSPYEQYF
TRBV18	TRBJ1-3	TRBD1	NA	TGTGCCAGCTCACGGCCGGGACAGGGTGGAAACACCATATATTTT	CASSRPGQGGNTIYF
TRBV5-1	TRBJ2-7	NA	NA	TGCGCCAGGCCGTCGAGATACTACGAGCAGTACTTC	CARPSRYYEQYF
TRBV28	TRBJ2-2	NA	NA	TGTGCCAGCACCAGACAGCAGTACGGGGAGCTGTTTTTT	CASTRQQYGELFF
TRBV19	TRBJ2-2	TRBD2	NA	TGTGCCAGTAGTAGGACTAGCGGGAGGGCCATCGGCACCGGGGAGCTGTTTTTT	CASSRTSGRAIGTGELFF
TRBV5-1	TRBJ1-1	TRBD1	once	TGCGCCAGCAAAAAAGGGACAGGGGGCGCCGACACTGAAGCTTTCTTT	CASKKGTGGADTEAFF
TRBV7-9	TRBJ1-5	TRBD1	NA	TGTGCCAGCAGTTCTGTGGGGTCGGGACAGGATCAGCCCCAGCATTTT	CASSSVGSGQDQPQHF
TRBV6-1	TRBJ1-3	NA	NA	TGTGCCAGCAGTGGTGTTTGGCAGGGGTCTGGAAACACCATATATTTT	CASSGVWQGSGNTIYF
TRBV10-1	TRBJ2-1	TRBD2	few	TGCGCCAGCAGTGAGTCGACTAGCGGGAGGGCACTCTTC	CASSESTSGRALF
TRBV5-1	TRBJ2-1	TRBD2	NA	TGCGCCAGCAGCTTGTTGGGACTAGCGGGAGGGGGTGAGCAGTTCTTC	CASSLLGLAGGGEQFF
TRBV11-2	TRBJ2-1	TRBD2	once	TGTGCCAGCAGCTGGACTAGCGGGAGAGATGAGCAGTTCTTC	CASSWTSGRDEQFF
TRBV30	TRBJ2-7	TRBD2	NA	TGTGCCTGGAGTGTGACTAGCGGAATGAGCGAGCAGTACTTC	CAWSVTSGMSEQYF